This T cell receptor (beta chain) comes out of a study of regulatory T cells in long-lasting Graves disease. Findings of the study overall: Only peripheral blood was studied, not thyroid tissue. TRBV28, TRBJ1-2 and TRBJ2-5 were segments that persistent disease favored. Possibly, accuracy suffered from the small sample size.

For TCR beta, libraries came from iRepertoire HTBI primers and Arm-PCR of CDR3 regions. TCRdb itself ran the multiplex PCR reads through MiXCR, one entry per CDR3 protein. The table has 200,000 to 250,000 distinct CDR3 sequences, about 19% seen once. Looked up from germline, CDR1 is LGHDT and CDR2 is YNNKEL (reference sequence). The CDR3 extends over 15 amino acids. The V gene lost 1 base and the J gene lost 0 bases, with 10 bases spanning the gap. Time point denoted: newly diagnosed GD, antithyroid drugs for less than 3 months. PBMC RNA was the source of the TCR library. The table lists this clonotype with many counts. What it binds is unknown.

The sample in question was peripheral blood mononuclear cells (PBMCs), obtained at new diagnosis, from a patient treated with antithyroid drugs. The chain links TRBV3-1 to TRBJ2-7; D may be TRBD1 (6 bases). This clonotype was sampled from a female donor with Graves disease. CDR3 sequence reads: CASSQAPGHSYEQYF. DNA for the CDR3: TGTGCCAGCAGCCAAGCCCCGGGACACTCCTACGAGCAGTACTTC.